This T cell receptor beta chain was identified in a study of cytomegalovirus exposure and HLA in healthy donors. About the research overall: HLA-typed donors were the source of about 85 million unique TCRs held in an early data release. Study conclusions and caveats: V- and J-gene trimming in TCR beta was tied to a missense DCLRE1C variant by an analysis performed later. Several of the most significant clusters appeared linked to common viral pathogens, based on a later analysis. Usually a TCR sequence was rare, but some public TCRs were found in many donors.

The CDR3 totals 13 residues. Trimming left V 4 bases short and J 5 bases short, with 12 bases between. Germline V gene lookup returns CDR1 SGHDT and CDR2 YYEEEE. PCR primers comprised 60 Vbeta and 13 Jbeta primers. Sequencing used immunoSEQ multiplex PCR; TCRdb keeps in-frame clones, though not all of them. The sample has about 91,000 clones; 86% are singletons. Turning to this clone: Its specificity is unknown.

This chain connects TRBV5-6 to TRBJ1-1, with D possibly being TRBD1 (5 bases). The sequencing input was PBMCs. The TCR comes from a man in his thirties or forties in good health and CMV-seropositive. CDR3 sequence reads: CASSPQGSTEAFF. The CDR3 DNA sequence: TGTGCCAGCAGCCCCCAGGGAAGTACTGAAGCTTTCTTT.